This TCR beta chain was identified during a study of shared clonotypes between healthy human individuals. Deep-level running was used for the assay. Sequenced by immunoSEQ multiplex PCR; TCRdb stores in-frame clones only, minus some. The sample has roughly 760,000 clones; 74% are singletons. The CDR3 loop spans 16 amino acids. Trimming at V came to 4 bases and at J to 4 bases, leaving 9 bases not matched to a gene. Germline values: CDR1 SEHNR, CDR2 FQNEAQ (reference sequence). Study observations and caveats: Generally, naive subsets came out with larger estimated richness than memory subsets.

Concerning this clone itself: The antigen is not known.

This TCR derives from a woman aged 25-40 years in good health. The chain couples TRBV7-9 to TRBJ2-5, with 10 bases fitting TRBD1. The material sequenced was memory CD4+ T cells sorted from blood. Subset described: CD45RA-negative fraction. The CDR3 bases are TGTGCCAGCAGCTCTACGACAGGGGGCTTTGGAGAGACCCAGTACTTC. Protein product: CASSSTTGGFGETQYF.